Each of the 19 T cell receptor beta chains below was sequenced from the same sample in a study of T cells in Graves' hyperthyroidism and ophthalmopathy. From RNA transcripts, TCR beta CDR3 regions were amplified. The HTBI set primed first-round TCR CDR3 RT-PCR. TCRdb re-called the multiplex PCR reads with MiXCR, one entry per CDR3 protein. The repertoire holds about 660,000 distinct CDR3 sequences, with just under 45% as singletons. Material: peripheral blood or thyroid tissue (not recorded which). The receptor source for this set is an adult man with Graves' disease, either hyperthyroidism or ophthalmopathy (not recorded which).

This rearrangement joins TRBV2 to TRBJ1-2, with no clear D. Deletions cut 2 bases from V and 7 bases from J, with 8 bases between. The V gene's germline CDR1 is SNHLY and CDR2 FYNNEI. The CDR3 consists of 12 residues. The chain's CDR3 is CASSERGSGYTF. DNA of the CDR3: TGTGCCAGCAGTGAAAGAGGCAGTGGCTACACCTTC.

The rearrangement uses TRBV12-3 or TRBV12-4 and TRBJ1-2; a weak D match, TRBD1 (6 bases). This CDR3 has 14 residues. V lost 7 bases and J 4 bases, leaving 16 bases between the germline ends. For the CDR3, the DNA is TGTGCCAGCACTGCGGGACATAGACTCTATGGCTACACCTTC. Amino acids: CASTAGHRLYGYTF.

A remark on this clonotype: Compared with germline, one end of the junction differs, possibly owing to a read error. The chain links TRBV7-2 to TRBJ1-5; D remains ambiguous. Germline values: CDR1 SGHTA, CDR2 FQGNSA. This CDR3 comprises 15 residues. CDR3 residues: CASSQVRQESQPQHF. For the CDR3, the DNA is TGCGCCAGCAGCCAAGTCCGCCAGGAGAGTCAGCCCCAGCATTTT.

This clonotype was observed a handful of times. Written as DNA, the CDR3 is TGCAGTGCTAGAGGAGCGTTCCTCGAGCAGTACTTC. Its protein product is CSARGAFLEQYF. V is TRBV20-1 and J is TRBJ2-7, with D hard to call. The CDR3 sequence is 12 residues long. CDR1 is DFQATT, CDR2 SNEGSKA, per germline (reference sequence). V dropped 1 base and J dropped 6 bases, with 10 bases sitting between them.

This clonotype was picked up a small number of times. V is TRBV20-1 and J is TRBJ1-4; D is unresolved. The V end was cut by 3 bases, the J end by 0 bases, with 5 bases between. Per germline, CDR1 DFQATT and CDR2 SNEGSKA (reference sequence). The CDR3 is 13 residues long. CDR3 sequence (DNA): TGCAGTGCTAGGGACCCAACTAATGAAAAACTGTTTTTT. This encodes CSARDPTNEKLFF.

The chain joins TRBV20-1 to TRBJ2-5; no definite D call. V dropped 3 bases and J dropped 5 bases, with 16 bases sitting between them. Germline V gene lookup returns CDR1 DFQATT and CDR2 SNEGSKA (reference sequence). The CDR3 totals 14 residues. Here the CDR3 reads CSARALVGVETQYF. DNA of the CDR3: TGCAGTGCTAGGGCGCTAGTCGGTGTGGAGACCCAGTACTTC.

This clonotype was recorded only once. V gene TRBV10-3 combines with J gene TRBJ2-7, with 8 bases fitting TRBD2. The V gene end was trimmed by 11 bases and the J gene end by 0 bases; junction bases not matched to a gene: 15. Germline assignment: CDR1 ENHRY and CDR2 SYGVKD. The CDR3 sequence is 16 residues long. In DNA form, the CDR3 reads TGTGCCTGGAGAATATCACGGGGGGGACTCTCCTACGAGCAGTACTTC. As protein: CAWRISRGGLSYEQYF.

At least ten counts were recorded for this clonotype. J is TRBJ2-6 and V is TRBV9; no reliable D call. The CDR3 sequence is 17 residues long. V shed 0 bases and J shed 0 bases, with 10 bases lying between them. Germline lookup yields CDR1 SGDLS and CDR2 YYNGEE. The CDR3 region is CASSVAGPNSGANVLTF. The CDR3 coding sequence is TGTGCCAGCAGCGTAGCAGGACCGAACTCTGGGGCCAACGTCCTGACTTTC.

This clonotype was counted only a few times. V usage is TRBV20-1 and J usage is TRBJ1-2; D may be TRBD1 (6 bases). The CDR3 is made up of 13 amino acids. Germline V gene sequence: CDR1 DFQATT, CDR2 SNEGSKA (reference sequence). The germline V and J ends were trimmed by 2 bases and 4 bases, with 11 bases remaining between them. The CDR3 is CSARNQGLYGYTF. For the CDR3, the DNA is TGCAGTGCTAGAAATCAGGGGCTCTATGGCTACACCTTC.

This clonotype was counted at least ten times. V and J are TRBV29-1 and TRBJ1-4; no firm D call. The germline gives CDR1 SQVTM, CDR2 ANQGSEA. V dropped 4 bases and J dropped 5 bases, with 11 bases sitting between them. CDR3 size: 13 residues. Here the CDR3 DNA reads TGCAGCGTTGCTAGGGCGGTCAATGAAAAACTGTTTTTT. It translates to CSVARAVNEKLFF.

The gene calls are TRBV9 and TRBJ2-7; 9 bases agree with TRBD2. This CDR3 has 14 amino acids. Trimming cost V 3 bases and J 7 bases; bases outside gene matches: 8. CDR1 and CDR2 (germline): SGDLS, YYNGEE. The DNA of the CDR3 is TGTGCCAGCAGCGAATATAGCGGGAGAGGTGAGCAGTACTTC. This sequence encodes CASSEYSGRGEQYF.

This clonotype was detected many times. CDR3 residues: CSVEMRGANTGELFF. The CDR3 coding sequence is TGCAGCGTTGAAATGCGGGGGGCGAACACCGGGGAGCTGTTTTTT. The chain uses TRBV29-1 and TRBJ2-2; 8 nucleotides agree with TRBD2. Germline V lookup: CDR1 SQVTM, CDR2 ANQGSEA. This CDR3 comprises 15 residues. The V gene end was trimmed by 2 bases and the J gene end by 0 bases; junction bases not matched to a gene: 2.

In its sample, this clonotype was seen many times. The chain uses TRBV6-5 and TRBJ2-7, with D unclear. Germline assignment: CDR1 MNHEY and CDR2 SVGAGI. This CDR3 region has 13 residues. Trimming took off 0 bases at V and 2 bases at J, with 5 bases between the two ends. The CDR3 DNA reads TGTGCCAGCAGTTACTCGCCGCCCTACGAGCAGTACTTC. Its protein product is CASSYSPPYEQYF.

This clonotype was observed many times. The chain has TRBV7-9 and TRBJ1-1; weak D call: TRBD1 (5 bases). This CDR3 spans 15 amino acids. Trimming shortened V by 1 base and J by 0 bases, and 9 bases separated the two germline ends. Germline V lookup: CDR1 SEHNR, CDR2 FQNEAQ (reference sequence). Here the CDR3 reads CASSLGWDVNTEAFF. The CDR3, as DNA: TGTGCCAGCAGCTTAGGGTGGGACGTGAACACTGAAGCTTTCTTT.

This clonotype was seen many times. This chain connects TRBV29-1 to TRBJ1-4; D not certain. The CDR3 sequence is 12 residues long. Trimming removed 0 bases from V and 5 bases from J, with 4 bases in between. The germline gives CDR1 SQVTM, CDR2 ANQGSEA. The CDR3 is CSVEEANEKLFF. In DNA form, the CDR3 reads TGCAGCGTTGAAGAGGCCAATGAAAAACTGTTTTTT.

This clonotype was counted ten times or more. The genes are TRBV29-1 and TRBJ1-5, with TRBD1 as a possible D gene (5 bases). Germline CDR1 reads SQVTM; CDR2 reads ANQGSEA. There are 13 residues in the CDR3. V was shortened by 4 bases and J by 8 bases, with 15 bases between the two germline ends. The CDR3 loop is CSVADGTLKPQHF. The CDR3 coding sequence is TGCAGCGTTGCCGATGGGACGCTAAAGCCCCAGCATTTT.

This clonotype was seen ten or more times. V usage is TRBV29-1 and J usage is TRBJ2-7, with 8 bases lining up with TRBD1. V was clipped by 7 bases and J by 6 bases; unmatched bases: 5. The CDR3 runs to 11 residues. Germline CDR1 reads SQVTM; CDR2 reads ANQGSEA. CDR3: CSGYRGVEQYF. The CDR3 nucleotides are TGCAGCGGTTACAGGGGGGTCGAGCAGTACTTC.

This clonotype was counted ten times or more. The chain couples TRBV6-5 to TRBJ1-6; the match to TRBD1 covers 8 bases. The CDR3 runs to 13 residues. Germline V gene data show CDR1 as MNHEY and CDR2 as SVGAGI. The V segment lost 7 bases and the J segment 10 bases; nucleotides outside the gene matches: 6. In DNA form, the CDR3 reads TGTGCCAGCACCGGGACAGGCGAATCACCCCTCCACTTT. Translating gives CASTGTGESPLHF.

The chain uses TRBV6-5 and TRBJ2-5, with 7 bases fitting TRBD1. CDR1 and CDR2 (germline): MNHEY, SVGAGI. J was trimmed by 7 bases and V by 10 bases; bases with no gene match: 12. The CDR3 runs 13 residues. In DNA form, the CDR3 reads TGTGCCATCAGGGGACAGCTCACCGTGACCCAGTACTTC. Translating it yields CAIRGQLTVTQYF.